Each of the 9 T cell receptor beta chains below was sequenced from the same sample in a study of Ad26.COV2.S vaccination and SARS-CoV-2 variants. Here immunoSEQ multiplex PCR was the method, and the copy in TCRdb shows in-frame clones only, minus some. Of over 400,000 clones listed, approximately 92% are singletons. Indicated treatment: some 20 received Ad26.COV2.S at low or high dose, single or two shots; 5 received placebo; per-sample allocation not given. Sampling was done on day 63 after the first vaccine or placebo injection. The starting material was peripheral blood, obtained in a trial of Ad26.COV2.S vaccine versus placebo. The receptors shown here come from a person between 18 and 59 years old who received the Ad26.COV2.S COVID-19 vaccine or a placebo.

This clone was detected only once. The CDR3 bases are TGTGCCAGCAGTTTAGTGGGGGGGTACTCCTACGAGCAGTACTTC. Its protein is CASSLVGGYSYEQYF. The chain couples TRBV27 to TRBJ2-7; 7 nucleotides match TRBD2. V shed 2 bases and J 0 bases; nucleotides not matched to a gene: 4. The V gene's germline CDR1 is MNHEY and CDR2 SMNVEV (reference sequence). The CDR3 runs 15 residues.

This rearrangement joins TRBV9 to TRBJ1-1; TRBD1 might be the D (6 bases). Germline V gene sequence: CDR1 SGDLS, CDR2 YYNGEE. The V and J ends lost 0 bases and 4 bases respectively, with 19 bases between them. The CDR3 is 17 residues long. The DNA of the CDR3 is TGTGCCAGCAGCGTAGCTTGGGAGGGGGGGCCCACCACTGAAGCTTTCTTT. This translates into CASSVAWEGGPTTEAFF.

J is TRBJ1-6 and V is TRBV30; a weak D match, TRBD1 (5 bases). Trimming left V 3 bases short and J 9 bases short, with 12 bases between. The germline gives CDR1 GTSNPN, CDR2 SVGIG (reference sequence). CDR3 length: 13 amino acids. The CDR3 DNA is TGTGCCTGGAGGGGGGGGGTTGCTTCACCCCTCCACTTT. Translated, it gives CAWRGGVASPLHF.

This CDR3 is CASSLTGAYQPQHF. The CDR3, as DNA: TGTGCCAGCAGTTTAACGGGGGCGTATCAGCCCCAGCATTTT. The chain combines TRBV27 with TRBJ1-5, with D tentatively TRBD1 (6 bases). Germline V lookup: CDR1 MNHEY, CDR2 SMNVEV (reference sequence). Between the trimmed V and J ends, which lost 2 bases and 5 bases, there was a span of 10 bases. This CDR3 is 14 amino acids long.

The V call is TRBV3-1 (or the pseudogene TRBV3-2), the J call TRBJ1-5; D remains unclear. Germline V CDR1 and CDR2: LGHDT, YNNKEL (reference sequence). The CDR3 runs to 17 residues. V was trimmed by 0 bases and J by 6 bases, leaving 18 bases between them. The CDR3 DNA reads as TGTGCCAGCAGCCAAGATGGAATTGACATAGGCCTTCAGCCCCAGCATTTT. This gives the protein CASSQDGIDIGLQPQHF.

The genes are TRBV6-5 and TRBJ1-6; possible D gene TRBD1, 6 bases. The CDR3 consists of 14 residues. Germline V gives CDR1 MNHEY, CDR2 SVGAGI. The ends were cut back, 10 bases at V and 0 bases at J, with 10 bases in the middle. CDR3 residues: CAIQGGSYNSPLHF. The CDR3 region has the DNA TGTGCCATCCAAGGGGGCTCCTATAATTCACCCCTCCACTTT.

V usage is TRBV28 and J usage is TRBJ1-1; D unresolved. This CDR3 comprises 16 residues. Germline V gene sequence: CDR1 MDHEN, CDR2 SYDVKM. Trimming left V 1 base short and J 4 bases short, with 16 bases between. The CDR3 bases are TGTGCCAGCAGTTTATTTCTGGGGTCTAACCCCACTGAAGCTTTCTTT. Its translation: CASSLFLGSNPTEAFF.

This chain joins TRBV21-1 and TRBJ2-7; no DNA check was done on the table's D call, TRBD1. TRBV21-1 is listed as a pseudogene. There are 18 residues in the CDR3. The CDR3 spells CASSLRDREFKASYEQYF. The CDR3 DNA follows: TGTGCCAGCAGCCTCCGGGACAGGGAATTCAAGGCATCCTACGAGCAGTACTTC.

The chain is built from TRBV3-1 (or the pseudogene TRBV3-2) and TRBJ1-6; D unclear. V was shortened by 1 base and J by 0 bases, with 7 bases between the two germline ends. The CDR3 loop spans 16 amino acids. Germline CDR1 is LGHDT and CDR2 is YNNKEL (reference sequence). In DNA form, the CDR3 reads TGTGCCAGCAGCCAAGGGCAGAACTCCTATAATTCACCCCTCCACTTT. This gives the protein CASSQGQNSYNSPLHF.